These 20 T cell receptor beta chains were sequenced from one sample in a study of blood T cell repertoires in COVID-19. Repertoires were generated with immunoSEQ multiplex PCR, while TCRdb's copy carries only in-frame clones and drops some. The sample holds approximately 350,000 clones, around 91% seen once. The sequenced material came from peripheral blood. Receptor source: a woman in her late teens or twenties who had recovered from COVID-19.

The J gene is TRBJ2-1, the V gene TRBV27; 8 nucleotides match TRBD2. The CDR3 is 17 amino acids. The junction had 11 bases not matched to a gene; V was cut back by 2 bases and J by 5 bases. In germline, CDR1 is MNHEY, CDR2 SMNVEV (reference sequence). CDR3 sequence reads: CASSLRGAREANNEQFF. CDR3 nucleotide sequence: TGTGCCAGCAGTTTAAGGGGTGCGCGGGAGGCGAACAATGAGCAGTTCTTC.

The chain combines TRBV5-1 with TRBJ2-3, with 8 bases that match TRBD1. CDR3 length: 17 amino acids. V lost 2 bases to trimming and J lost 4 bases; unmatched junction nucleotides: 12. From germline, CDR1 is SGHRS and CDR2 YFSETQ. The CDR3: CASSFTAGGYGSDTQYF. In DNA, the CDR3 is TGCGCCAGCAGCTTCACTGCAGGGGGCTATGGGTCAGATACGCAGTATTTT.

The chain is built from TRBV5-5 and TRBJ2-7; no firm D call. The V gene's germline CDR1 is SGHKS and CDR2 YYEKEE (reference sequence). This CDR3 has 14 residues. Trimming shortened V by 1 base and J by 4 bases, and 12 bases separated the two germline ends. CDR3 residues: CASSLSRSPYEQYV. The CDR3 nucleotides read TGTGCCAGCAGCTTGTCCCGCAGTCCTTACGAGCAGTACGTC.

This sequence joins TRBV6-6 and TRBJ2-6, with 8 bases identical to TRBD2. The germline V gene encodes CDR1 MNHNY and CDR2 SVGAGI (reference sequence). The CDR3 runs to 20 residues. J was trimmed by 4 bases and V by 5 bases; bases with no gene match: 19. The CDR3, as DNA: TGTGCCAGCAGTCGCTACTCCGGACTAGCCGCCTTGGGGGGGGCCAACGTCCTGACTTTC. Its protein product is CASSRYSGLAALGGANVLTF.

The gene calls are TRBV12-5 and TRBJ2-1, with D possibly TRBD2 on 5 matching bases. Germline V gene sequence: CDR1 LGHNT, CDR2 FRNRAP. This CDR3 has 17 residues. With 7 bases removed from V and 0 bases from J, the gap between germline ends came to 19 bases. CDR3 DNA: TGTGCTAGTGACAACCCCAATAGCGCCCCCTCCTACAATGAGCAGTTCTTC. It specifies CASDNPNSAPSYNEQFF. Complete variable domain (other parts from reference TRBV12-5 and TRBJ2-1): DARVTQTPRHKVTEMGQEVTMRCQPILGHNTVFWYRQTMMQGLELLAYFRNRAPLDDSGMPKDRFSAEMPDATLATLKIQPSEPRDSAVYFCASDNPNSAPSYNEQFFGPGTRLTVL.

The chain carries TRBV5-1 and TRBJ1-2; 8 bases line up with TRBD1. The CDR3 length is 14 residues. Germline CDR1 reads SGHRS; CDR2 reads YFSETQ. Trimming took 1 base from V and 7 from J; bases not matched to a gene: 6. DNA for the CDR3: TGCGCCAGCAGCTTGACAGGGGGTGGAGGTGGCTACACCTTC. Protein: CASSLTGGGGGYTF.

The gene calls are TRBV11-3 and TRBJ2-5; 13 nucleotides align to TRBD2. After removal of 5 bases from V and 3 bases from J, the junction contained 3 bases not matched to a gene. The V gene's germline CDR1 is SGHNT and CDR2 YENEEA. The CDR3 runs to 15 residues. The CDR3 DNA reads as TGTGCCAGCAGCACGGGACTAGCGGGGAAAGAGACCCAGTACTTC. It encodes CASSTGLAGKETQYF.

The chain uses TRBV5-4 and TRBJ1-2; D may be TRBD1 (6 bases). Trimming took off 4 bases at V and 4 bases at J, with 20 bases between the two ends. Per germline, CDR1 SGHNT and CDR2 YYREEE (reference sequence). The CDR3 contains 16 residues. The CDR3 DNA is TGTGCCAGCAGCCCAGGGGTGGGGCAGGGTAGCTATGGCTACACCTTC. As protein: CASSPGVGQGSYGYTF.

This clone was counted once. The V gene is TRBV14, the J gene TRBJ1-6, with 7 bases fitting TRBD1. Germline loops: CDR1 SGHDN, CDR2 FVKESK. With 6 bases clipped from V and 7 bases from J, the junction kept 6 bases outside the gene matches. This CDR3 contains 14 residues. The CDR3 DNA sequence: TGTGCCAGCAGACAACAGGGGACCAATTCACCCCTCCACTTT. It yields the protein CASRQQGTNSPLHF. The full variable domain, in which reference TRBV14 and TRBJ1-6 provide the parts outside the CDR3, is EAGVTQFPSHSVIEKGQTVTLRCDPISGHDNLYWYRRVMGKEIKFLLHFVKESKQDESGMPNNRFLAERTGGTYSTLKVQPAELEDSGVYFCASRQQGTNSPLHFGNGTRLTVT.

V usage is TRBV3-1 (or the pseudogene TRBV3-2) and J usage is TRBJ2-5; 10 bases map to TRBD1. Germline lookup yields CDR1 LGHDT and CDR2 YNNKEL (reference sequence). The junction had 5 bases not matched to a gene; V was cut back by 4 bases and J by 3 bases. This CDR3 contains 15 residues. The CDR3 DNA is TGTGCCAGCAGCCGACCCGGGACAGGGGAAGAGACCCAGTACTTC. Translation: CASSRPGTGEETQYF.

This clone has only one observation. V and J are TRBV18 and TRBJ1-1; D is possibly TRBD1 (5 bases). CDR1 KGHSH and CDR2 LQKENI come from the germline V gene. CDR3 length equals 16 residues. The germline V and J ends were trimmed by 5 bases and 0 bases, with 16 bases remaining between them. The CDR3 DNA is TGTGCCAGCTCAAGGGGAGGACGGCCTATGAACACTGAAGCTTTCTTT. It encodes CASSRGGRPMNTEAFF.

This clone was observed a handful of times. The chain is built from TRBV25-1 and TRBJ1-3; a weak D match, TRBD1 (6 bases). The CDR3 has 13 amino acids. In germline, CDR1 is MGHDK, CDR2 SYGVNS. The germline V and J ends were trimmed by 3 bases and 5 bases, with 8 bases remaining between them. CDR3 nucleotides: TGTGCCAGCAGTGAGGGGGCTAGAAACACCATATATTTT. It codes for CASSEGARNTIYF.

The V call is TRBV3-1 (or the pseudogene TRBV3-2), the J call TRBJ1-2; possibly TRBD1 for D (6 bases). V was cut by 4 bases and J by 4 bases, with 16 bases left in between. The CDR3 has 15 amino acids. Germline V gene lookup returns CDR1 LGHDT and CDR2 YNNKEL (reference sequence). CDR3 amino acids: CASSRRQETGYGYTF. The CDR3, as DNA: TGTGCCAGCAGCCGCCGGCAAGAGACAGGCTATGGCTACACCTTC.

The V and J genes are TRBV9 and TRBJ2-3; the match to TRBD2 covers 10 bases. Germline CDR1 reads SGDLS; CDR2 reads YYNGEE. This CDR3 is 17 amino acids long. After removal of 4 bases from V and 4 bases from J, the junction contained 12 bases not matched to a gene. The CDR3 region is CASSPTTLAGGPDTQYF. The CDR3 coding sequence is TGTGCCAGCAGCCCCACCACGTTAGCGGGAGGACCAGATACGCAGTATTTT.

The rearrangement links TRBV4-3 to TRBJ2-1, with 7 positions matching TRBD2. The germline V gene has CDR1 LGHNA and CDR2 YSLEER. The CDR3 has 16 residues. The V segment lost 3 bases and the J segment 4 bases; nucleotides outside the gene matches: 9. CDR3 bases: TGCGCCAGCAGCCACATCACCAGAGCGGGGTACAATGAGCAGTTCTTC. It is translated as CASSHITRAGYNEQFF.

The chain employs TRBV2 and TRBJ1-2; D gene ambiguous. The CDR3 covers 13 residues. CDR1 and CDR2 (germline): SNHLY, FYNNEI. V was shortened by 2 bases and J by 1 base, with 5 bases between the two germline ends. CDR3 bases: TGTGCCAGCAGTGAAAGCCGTAACTATGGCTACACCTTC. Protein sequence: CASSESRNYGYTF.

The chain joins TRBV30 to TRBJ1-1; unclear D gene. V was cut by 4 bases and J by 2 bases, with 11 bases left in between. This CDR3 spans 13 amino acids. Germline V gene lookup returns CDR1 GTSNPN and CDR2 SVGIG (reference sequence). The chain's CDR3 is CAWTVRDNTEAFF. CDR3 nucleotides: TGTGCCTGGACTGTACGAGATAACACTGAAGCTTTCTTT.

This chain joins TRBV5-4 and TRBJ2-1; 10 bases line up with TRBD2. This CDR3 region has 17 residues. J gave up 4 bases and V 0 bases, and 7 bases lay outside the gene matches. Germline loops: CDR1 SGHNT, CDR2 YYREEE (reference sequence). Written as DNA, the CDR3 is TGTGCCAGCAGCTTGGGGACTAGCGGAACACCATACAATGAGCAGTTCTTC. It translates to CASSLGTSGTPYNEQFF.

This chain joins TRBV19 and TRBJ1-3, with D unresolved. Trimming left V 1 base short and J 0 bases short, with 10 bases between. Per the germline V gene, CDR1 is LNHDA and CDR2 is SQIVND (reference sequence). The length of the CDR3 is 16 residues. CDR3 in DNA: TGTGCCAGTAGTATAGGAGCCCATACCTCTGGAAACACCATATATTTT. Its translation: CASSIGAHTSGNTIYF. The complete variable domain, with remaining parts taken from reference TRBV19 and TRBJ1-3, reads DGGITQSPKYLFRKEGQNVTLSCEQNLNHDAMYWYRQDPGQGLRLIYYSQIVNDFQKGDIAEGYSVSREKKESFPLTVTSAQKNPTAFYLCASSIGAHTSGNTIYFGEGSWLTVV.

This clone has just a few counts. This sample includes further DNA sequences coding for the same CDR3. CDR3 in amino acids: CASSLSGTTDTQYF. The CDR3 DNA follows: TGCGCCAGCAGCCTTAGCGGGACCACAGATACGCAGTATTTT. V is TRBV5-1 and J is TRBJ2-3, with TRBD2 matching 8 bases. Trimming removed 4 bases from V and 2 bases from J; junction bases left unmatched: 3. The CDR3 runs 14 residues. Germline-derived CDR1 and CDR2 are SGHRS and YFSETQ.